A selection of T cell receptor beta chains follows, all from one sample in a study of blood T cell repertoires in COVID-19. Only in-frame clones appear in the TCRdb table, and some are missing; sequencing was by immunoSEQ multiplex PCR. The data contain some 300,000 clones, more than 80% of them singletons. The specimen sequenced was peripheral blood. These receptors all come from a woman aged 45-60 years with COVID-19, enrolled during active disease. Each CDR3 is given with its conserved first and last residue. A D gene is named only where the DNA matches it firmly. Clone size is not always given. Where it is, it says once, few, many or a class for expanded clones.

abundance: .
d_gene: .
v_gene: TRBV4-1
j_gene: TRBJ2-6
CDR3aa: CASSQVTGSGANVLTF

abundance: few
d_gene: .
v_gene: TRBV9
j_gene: TRBJ1-5
CDR3aa: CASSAGGFHQPQHF

abundance: .
d_gene: .
v_gene: TRBV5-8
j_gene: TRBJ2-5
CDR3aa: CASRYSGTRLTQYF

abundance: .
d_gene: .
v_gene: TRBV19
j_gene: TRBJ2-2
CDR3aa: CASNREPGGTGELFF

abundance: .
d_gene: .
v_gene: TRBV6-5
j_gene: TRBJ2-7
CDR3aa: CASSSKGFSYEQYF

abundance: .
d_gene: TRBD2
v_gene: TRBV2
j_gene: TRBJ2-1
CDR3aa: CASSESGLAELSSSYNEQFF

abundance: once
d_gene: .
v_gene: TRBV3-1/TRBV3-2
j_gene: TRBJ1-2
CDR3aa: CASSQVGGFGGYTF

abundance: .
d_gene: TRBD1
v_gene: TRBV29-1
j_gene: TRBJ2-5
CDR3aa: CSAYRGQETQYF

abundance: .
d_gene: TRBD2
v_gene: TRBV29-1
j_gene: TRBJ2-7
CDR3aa: CSVTGTSGRTYEQYF

abundance: .
d_gene: TRBD2
v_gene: TRBV11-2
j_gene: TRBJ2-2
CDR3aa: CASSLPSGSSTGELFF

abundance: .
d_gene: .
v_gene: TRBV7-2
j_gene: TRBJ2-7
CDR3aa: CASSEPLVWYEQYF

abundance: .
d_gene: TRBD2
v_gene: TRBV9
j_gene: TRBJ2-5
CDR3aa: CASSVLGTRGRETQYF

abundance: .
d_gene: .
v_gene: TRBV7-9
j_gene: TRBJ1-2
CDR3aa: CASSKWQGSYGYTF

abundance: .
d_gene: .
v_gene: TRBV5-4
j_gene: TRBJ1-1
CDR3aa: CASSLEGRGTEAFF

abundance: .
d_gene: TRBD2
v_gene: TRBV4-1
j_gene: TRBJ2-1
CDR3aa: CASSQVFGTSANEQFF

abundance: .
d_gene: TRBD1
v_gene: TRBV2
j_gene: TRBJ1-1
CDR3aa: CASSPQGATNTEAFF

abundance: .
d_gene: TRBD2
v_gene: TRBV30
j_gene: TRBJ2-7
CDR3aa: CAGGRATSTYF

abundance: few
d_gene: TRBD1
v_gene: TRBV27
j_gene: TRBJ1-2
CDR3aa: CASSISVTGVFLAGYTF

abundance: .
d_gene: .
v_gene: TRBV19
j_gene: TRBJ1-4
CDR3aa: CASSIVGQGFRDEKLFF

abundance: .
d_gene: TRBD1
v_gene: TRBV2
j_gene: TRBJ2-1
CDR3aa: CASRTGGAYNEQFF

abundance: .
d_gene: .
v_gene: TRBV5-4
j_gene: TRBJ2-2
CDR3aa: CASETANTGELFF

abundance: .
d_gene: .
v_gene: TRBV4-1
j_gene: TRBJ1-5
CDR3aa: CASSQEQGLDNQPQHF

abundance: .
d_gene: TRBD2
v_gene: TRBV6-1
j_gene: TRBJ2-1
CDR3aa: CASSGGLAGSYNEQFF

abundance: .
d_gene: TRBD1
v_gene: TRBV5-1
j_gene: TRBJ2-7
CDR3aa: CASSLVPPGQGSPYEQYF

abundance: .
d_gene: TRBD2
v_gene: TRBV7-3
j_gene: TRBJ2-7
CDR3aa: CASSLLNGRVQYF

abundance: .
d_gene: .
v_gene: TRBV7-3
j_gene: TRBJ2-1
CDR3aa: CASSLTKTGISSYNEQFF

abundance: .
d_gene: TRBD2
v_gene: TRBV6-6
j_gene: TRBJ2-7
CDR3aa: CASSSVAGTSYEQYF

abundance: .
d_gene: .
v_gene: TRBV18
j_gene: TRBJ2-4
CDR3aa: CASSPNSGLAKNIQYF